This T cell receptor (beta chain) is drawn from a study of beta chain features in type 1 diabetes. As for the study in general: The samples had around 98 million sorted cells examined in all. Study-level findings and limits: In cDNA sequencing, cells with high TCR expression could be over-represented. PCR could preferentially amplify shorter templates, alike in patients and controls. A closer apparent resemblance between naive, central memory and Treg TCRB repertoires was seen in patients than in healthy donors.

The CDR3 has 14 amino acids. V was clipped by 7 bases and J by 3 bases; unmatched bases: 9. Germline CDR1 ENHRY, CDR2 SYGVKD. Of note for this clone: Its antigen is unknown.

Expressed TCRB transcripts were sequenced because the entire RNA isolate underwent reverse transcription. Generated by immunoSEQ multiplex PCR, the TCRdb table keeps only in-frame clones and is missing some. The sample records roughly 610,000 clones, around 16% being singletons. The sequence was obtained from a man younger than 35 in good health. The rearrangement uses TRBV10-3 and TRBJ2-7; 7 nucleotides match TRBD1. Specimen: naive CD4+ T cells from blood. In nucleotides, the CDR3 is TGTGCCATCACCAGAGACAGGGACCTCTACGAGCAGTACTTC. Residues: CAITRDRDLYEQYF.